This is a list of T cell receptor beta chains from one sample in a study of T-cell memory formation after mild COVID-19. A single record per CDR3 protein comes from TCRdb applying MiXCR to the 5' RACE reads. The table records 550,000 to 600,000 distinct CDR3 sequences, approximately 21% of them present only once. Sequenced: PBMCs or a T cell subset sorted from them (not recorded which). The receptor set was obtained from an adult woman who had mild COVID-19 (a few samples of this study predate the infection). Cell type and time point are not known. CDR3s include the opening cysteine and the closing phenylalanine or tryptophan. Fields, in order: clone size, J gene, V gene, D gene, CDR3 DNA, CDR3 protein. D genes are given only for firm matches. Size is omitted from some rows. Given values are once, few, many or a class for expanded clones.

>many|TRBJ1-4|TRBV12-3/TRBV12-4|-
TGTGCCAGCAGTTCGCGGAATAGCGAAAAACTGTTTTTT
CASSSRNSEKLFF
>-|TRBJ2-2|TRBV7-9|-
TGTGCCAGCAGCTTACTGGCACCCACCGGGGAGCTGTTTTTT
CASSLLAPTGELFF
>-|TRBJ2-3|TRBV5-1|-
TGCGCCAGCAGCCCCGCTGGGCAAACAGATACGCAGTATTTT
CASSPAGQTDTQYF
>-|TRBJ2-7|TRBV27|TRBD1
TGTGCCAGCAGCCCGGACAGGGGACACTACGAGCAGTACTTC
CASSPDRGHYEQYF
>-|TRBJ2-3|TRBV5-6|-
TGTGCCAGCAGCCGCAAAAATGGAGGCACAGATACGCAGTATTTT
CASSRKNGGTDTQYF
>few|TRBJ2-7|TRBV7-7|TRBD2
TGTGCTAGCAGCTTGGAACGGGAGGGCGAGCAGTACTTC
CASSLEREGEQYF
>-|TRBJ2-7|TRBV20-1|TRBD1
TGCAGTGCTAGCCGACAGGGGGTATCCTACGAGCAGTACTTC
CSASRQGVSYEQYF
>few|TRBJ1-1|TRBV20-1|-
TGCAGTGCTGAGGGGGGGGTGAAATGGTCTGAAGCTTTCTTT
CSAEGGVKWSEAFF
>-|TRBJ2-1|TRBV20-1|TRBD2
TGCAGTGCTAGAATTGGGAGGACTAGCGGGACCTTTATGAATGAGCAGTTCTTC
CSARIGRTSGTFMNEQFF
>-|TRBJ2-1|TRBV24-1|TRBD2
TGTGCCACCAGTGCCTCGACTAGCGGGAGAGGGAATGAGCAGTTCTTC
CATSASTSGRGNEQFF
>-|TRBJ1-2|TRBV3-1|-
TGTGCCAGCAGCCTGGACCTGGTAGCTAACTATGGCTACACCTTC
CASSLDLVANYGYTF
>few|TRBJ2-7|TRBV25-1|TRBD1
TGTGCCAGCAGTGACCCGTCGACAGGGGGTTACGAGCAGTACTTC
CASSDPSTGGYEQYF
>few|TRBJ2-1|TRBV7-6|-
TGTGCCAGCAGCTTCGCCGGGACGAGCTCCTACAATGAGCAGTTCTTC
CASSFAGTSSYNEQFF
>-|TRBJ2-2|TRBV7-9|-
TGTGCCAGCAGCTTACTAGCTTCGAACACCGGGGAGCTGTTTTTT
CASSLLASNTGELFF
>once|TRBJ2-7|TRBV6-1|TRBD2
TGTGCCAGCAGTTTGCGACCTGGACTAGCGACCTCGTCGATCGCCTACGAGCAGTACTTC
CASSLRPGLATSSIAYEQYF
>-|TRBJ2-2|TRBV11-2|-
TGTGCCAGCAGCATTGCGGGGCTACGGGCCGGGGAGCTGTTTTTT
CASSIAGLRAGELFF
>few|TRBJ2-5|TRBV5-1|TRBD2
TGCGCCAGCAGCTTGGAGTCACTAGCGGGGTTACAAGAGACCCAGTACTTC
CASSLESLAGLQETQYF
>-|TRBJ1-1|TRBV7-9|-
TGTGCCAGCAGCTCCCGGAGCGGGTTCACTGAAGCTTTCTTT
CASSSRSGFTEAFF
>many|TRBJ2-7|TRBV6-1|-
TGTGCCAGCAGTGAAGCCTGGGGAGGCGAGCAGTACTTC
CASSEAWGGEQYF
>-|TRBJ2-1|TRBV7-8|-
TGTGCCAGCAGCTTAGGATTTGGGGCGGCGACCTACAATGAGCAGTTCTTC
CASSLGFGAATYNEQFF
>few|TRBJ1-2|TRBV3-1|-
TGTGCCAGCAGCCAAGATAGGGCAGGGACGTATGGCTACACCTTC
CASSQDRAGTYGYTF
>-|TRBJ2-7|TRBV12-3/TRBV12-4|-
TGTGCCAGCAGTTTAGGCAGCTCCGGTCTGCGAAGCGAGCAGTACTTC
CASSLGSSGLRSEQYF
>many|TRBJ2-5|TRBV4-2|-
TGTGCCAGCAGCCACCCAGACGCAACCTTACAAGAGACCCAGTACTTC
CASSHPDATLQETQYF
>few|TRBJ2-7|TRBV28|-
TGTGCCAGCAGTTTCGGACAGAAGACCTACGAGCAGTACTTC
CASSFGQKTYEQYF
>few|TRBJ2-1|TRBV27|-
TGTGCCAGCAGTACCCCACCCAGCTCCTACAATGAGCAGTTCTTC
CASSTPPSSYNEQFF
>few|TRBJ2-1|TRBV24-1|-
TGTGCCACCAGTGATTTCTCAGGGGTGGGGTCGGATGAGCAGTTCTTC
CATSDFSGVGSDEQFF
>-|TRBJ2-4|TRBV7-8|-
TGTGCCAGCAGCTTAGGGCAGGGATTACAGTACTTC
CASSLGQGLQYF
>few|TRBJ2-5|TRBV7-9|-
TGTGCCAGCAGCTTAGCACAGGGAACCTCGGAGACCCAGTACTTC
CASSLAQGTSETQYF
>-|TRBJ2-1|TRBV5-5|TRBD2
TGTGCCAGCAGCGGGACCGGGACTAGCGGGAGGTACAATGAGCAGTTCTTC
CASSGTGTSGRYNEQFF
>-|TRBJ1-2|TRBV20-1|-
TGCAGTGCTAGAGGCGGAGTGGCTGGCTCGAATTCATATGGCTACACCTTC
CSARGGVAGSNSYGYTF
>-|TRBJ2-1|TRBV28|TRBD2
TGTGCCAGCAGACCAACTAGCGGGGTCTACAATGAGCAGTTCTTC
CASRPTSGVYNEQFF
>few|TRBJ1-6|TRBV7-6|-
TGTGCCAGCAGCTTAGCGGACGGTCAGGGTTCACCCCTCCACTTT
CASSLADGQGSPLHF
>-|TRBJ1-3|TRBV12-3/TRBV12-4|-
TGTGCCAGCAGACCCCGCGGTCCGGGTAGATTCGGAAACACCATATATTTT
CASRPRGPGRFGNTIYF
>-|TRBJ2-3|TRBV5-1|TRBD2
TGCGCCAGCAGCGACGGACACCTTAGCGGGGGAGTGGCAGATACGCAGTATTTT
CASSDGHLSGGVADTQYF
>-|TRBJ2-1|TRBV21-1|-
TGTGCCAGCAGCAAGGGAAAAACGGGCAGGGTAACTTACAATGAGCAGTTCTTC
CASSKGKTGRVTYNEQFF
>-|TRBJ2-5|TRBV24-1|TRBD2
TGTGCCACCAGTGACCAGACTGAGCGGGAGGTTTGGGAGACCCAGTACTTC
CATSDQTEREVWETQYF
>-|TRBJ1-5|TRBV18|TRBD1
TGTGCCAGCTCACCCGGACAGGGCATGGGTCAGCCCCAGCATTTT
CASSPGQGMGQPQHF
>few|TRBJ2-1|TRBV7-9|-
TGTGCCAGCAGCCCCCGGCCTGGTGATGAGCAGTTCTTC
CASSPRPGDEQFF
>few|TRBJ2-5|TRBV7-8|-
TGTGCCAGCAGCTTTCCCAGGGCCAACCAAGAGACCCAGTACTTC
CASSFPRANQETQYF
>few|TRBJ2-5|TRBV5-1|TRBD1
TGCGCCAGCAGCCGGACAGGGGGCCCTCTGGGGGAGACCCAGTACTTC
CASSRTGGPLGETQYF
>-|TRBJ2-7|TRBV4-1|-
TGCGCCAGCAGCCAAGAAAGGGCTGGGGGCGCAGGGAGGCACGAGCAGTACTTC
CASSQERAGGAGRHEQYF
>once|TRBJ2-3|TRBV7-9|TRBD2
TGTGCCAGCACCCTAGCGGGAGTTAAAGATACGCAGTATTTT
CASTLAGVKDTQYF
>-|TRBJ2-7|TRBV7-3|TRBD2
TGTGCCAGCAGCGTCGGACTAGCCAGCGAGCAGTACTTC
CASSVGLASEQYF
>few|TRBJ2-7|TRBV11-3|-
TGTGCCAGCAGGGATCACGGGGGGCTAGCCTACGAGCAGTACTTC
CASRDHGGLAYEQYF
>-|TRBJ2-2|TRBV7-9|TRBD1
TGTGCCAGCAGCTTAGTAGGGGGCGACACCGGGGAGCTGTTTTTT
CASSLVGGDTGELFF
>-|TRBJ2-1|TRBV6-2/TRBV6-3|-
TGTGCCAGCAGCCCGCCGCAGGGTCTGGGTGAGCAGTTCTTC
CASSPPQGLGEQFF
>-|TRBJ2-7|TRBV24-1|TRBD1
TGTGCCACCAGTGATTACTACTGGGACAGTTTCTACGAGCAGTACTTC
CATSDYYWDSFYEQYF
>-|TRBJ2-6|TRBV6-2/TRBV6-3|-
TGTGCCAGCAGTTACGCGGGGCCTGGGGCCAACGTCCTGACTTTC
CASSYAGPGANVLTF
>-|TRBJ2-7|TRBV5-6|TRBD1
TGTGCCAGCAGCGTCCCGGGACAGTCCTACGAGCAGTACTTC
CASSVPGQSYEQYF
>few|TRBJ1-4|TRBV30|-
TGTGCCTGGAGTGTAGGCGGCAGGGATGCTGAAAAACTGTTTTTT
CAWSVGGRDAEKLFF
>-|TRBJ2-5|TRBV6-2/TRBV6-3|-
TGTGCCAGCAGTGGGGCTAAGACCCAGTACTTC
CASSGAKTQYF
>few|TRBJ2-5|TRBV24-1|TRBD2
TGTGCCACCAGTGGTGGACTAGCGGGGGAACAAGAGACCCAGTACTTC
CATSGGLAGEQETQYF
>many|TRBJ2-3|TRBV15|-
TGTGCCACCAGCAGAGATTTAACAGATACGCAGTATTTT
CATSRDLTDTQYF
>many|TRBJ2-5|TRBV29-1|-
TGCAGCGTTGAATCGGGGGTCCAAGAGACCCAGTACTTC
CSVESGVQETQYF
>few|TRBJ1-2|TRBV3-1|-
TGTGCCAGCAGCCAAGACCACGCTCCGACAGTTGCCTATGGCTACACCTTC
CASSQDHAPTVAYGYTF